Below are 7 T cell receptor beta chains sequenced from a single sample in a study of identical twins. TCRdb re-called the 5' RACE reads through MiXCR, storing one row per CDR3 protein. The repertoire consists of approximately 140,000 distinct CDR3 sequences, with roughly 3.2% occurring once and the leading ten covering approximately 7.7%. Source material: memory T cells sorted from blood. These receptors were taken from a man aged 18 to 30 in good health.

The table lists this clonotype with many counts. V and J are TRBV27 and TRBJ2-1, with 14 nucleotides matching TRBD2. This CDR3 spans 15 amino acids. The germline gives CDR1 MNHEY, CDR2 SMNVEV (reference sequence). The junction had 7 bases not matched to a gene; V was cut back by 6 bases and J by 9 bases. The CDR3 sequence is CASSQTSGRAGEQFF. The CDR3 DNA reads TGTGCCAGCAGCCAGACTAGCGGGAGGGCGGGTGAGCAGTTCTTC.

Many counts were recorded for this clonotype. The chain joins TRBV7-7 to TRBJ2-5; 10 bases are a match to TRBD2. Germline V gene data show CDR1 as SSHAT and CDR2 as FNYEAQ (reference sequence). This CDR3 spans 15 amino acids. V shed 5 bases, J shed 2 bases, and the junction held 5 bases outside the gene matches. Here the CDR3 reads CASSRNSGGQETQYF. Here the CDR3 DNA reads TGTGCCAGCAGCCGAAATAGCGGGGGGCAAGAGACCCAGTACTTC.

The chain links TRBV7-8 to TRBJ1-1; D possibly corresponds to TRBD1 (5 bases). This CDR3 comprises 14 residues. With 5 bases removed from V and 4 bases from J, the gap between germline ends came to 14 bases. CDR1 and CDR2 (germline): SGHVS, FQNEAQ. This CDR3 is CASSPSRGGTEAFF. DNA of the CDR3: TGTGCCAGCAGCCCTTCGCGCGGGGGCACTGAAGCTTTCTTT. Combining the CDR3 with reference TRBV7-8 and TRBJ1-1 gives the whole variable domain GAGVSQSPRYKVAKRGQDVALRCDPISGHVSLFWYQQALGQGPEFLTYFQNEAQLDKSGLPSDRFFAERPEGSVSTLKIQRTQQEDSAVYLCASSPSRGGTEAFFGQGTRLTVV.

The table lists this clonotype with many counts. The V call is TRBV27, the J call TRBJ1-2; TRBD1 aligns across 8 bases. From germline, CDR1 is MNHEY and CDR2 SMNVEV (reference sequence). Trimming at V came to 2 bases and at J to 4 bases, leaving 0 bases not matched to a gene. The CDR3 runs 13 residues. The chain's CDR3 is CASSLGTGYGYTF. As DNA, the CDR3 is TGTGCCAGCAGTTTAGGGACAGGCTATGGCTACACCTTC.

In this sample, this clonotype turned up many times. The chain links TRBV12-3 or TRBV12-4 to TRBJ2-3; D ambiguous. This CDR3 is built from 13 residues. V dropped 2 bases and J dropped 6 bases, with 9 bases sitting between them. The CDR3 DNA reads TGTGCCAGCAGTTTAATAGTCCCGGATACGCAGTATTTT. The encoded protein is CASSLIVPDTQYF.

This clonotype has at least ten counts. The genes are TRBV5-1 and TRBJ1-2, with 11 bases aligning to TRBD1. CDR1 and CDR2 (germline): SGHRS, YFSETQ. The CDR3 totals 16 residues. V dropped 1 base and J dropped 3; count of bases not matched to a gene: 5. The CDR3 sequence: CASSLSPGQGDYGYTF. As DNA, the CDR3 is TGCGCCAGCAGCTTGTCCCCGGGACAGGGGGACTATGGCTACACCTTC.

This clonotype turned up a few times. CDR3 loop: CASSPDYLGTSTDTQYF. The CDR3 DNA follows: TGTGCCAGCAGCCCGGACTATCTCGGGACTAGCACAGATACGCAGTATTTT. The chain combines TRBV5-4 with TRBJ2-3; D is perhaps TRBD2 (6 bases). The CDR3 spans 17 residues. The germline V gene has CDR1 SGHNT and CDR2 YYREEE (reference sequence). Trimming took off 4 bases at V and 0 bases at J, with 18 bases between the two ends.